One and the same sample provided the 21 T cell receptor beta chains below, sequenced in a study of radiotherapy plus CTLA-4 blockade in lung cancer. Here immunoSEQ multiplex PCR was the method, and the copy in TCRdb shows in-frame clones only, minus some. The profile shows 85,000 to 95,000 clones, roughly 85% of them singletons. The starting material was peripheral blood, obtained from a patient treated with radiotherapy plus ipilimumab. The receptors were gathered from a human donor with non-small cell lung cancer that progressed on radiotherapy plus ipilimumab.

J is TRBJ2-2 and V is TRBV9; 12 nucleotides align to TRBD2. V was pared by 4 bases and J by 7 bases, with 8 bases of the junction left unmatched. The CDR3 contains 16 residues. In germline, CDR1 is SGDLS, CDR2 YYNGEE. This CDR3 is CASSSQPGLAGGELFF. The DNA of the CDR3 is TGTGCCAGCAGCTCTCAACCGGGACTAGCGGGCGGGGAGCTGTTTTTT.

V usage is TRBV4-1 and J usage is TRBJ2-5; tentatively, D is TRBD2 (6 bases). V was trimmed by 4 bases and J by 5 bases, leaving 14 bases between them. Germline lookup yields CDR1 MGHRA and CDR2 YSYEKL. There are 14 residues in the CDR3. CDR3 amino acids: CASSPRLVLETQYF. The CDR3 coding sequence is TGCGCCAGCAGCCCGAGACTAGTTTTGGAGACCCAGTACTTC.

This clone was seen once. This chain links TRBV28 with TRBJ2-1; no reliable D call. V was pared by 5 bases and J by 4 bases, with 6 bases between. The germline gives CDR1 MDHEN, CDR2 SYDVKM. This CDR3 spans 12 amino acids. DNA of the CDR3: TGTGCCAGCAGTGAAGTTTACAATGAGCAGTTCTTC. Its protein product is CASSEVYNEQFF.

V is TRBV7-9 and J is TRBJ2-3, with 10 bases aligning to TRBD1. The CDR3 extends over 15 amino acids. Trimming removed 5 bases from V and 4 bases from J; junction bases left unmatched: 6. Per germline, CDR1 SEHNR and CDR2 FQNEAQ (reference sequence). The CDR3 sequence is CASSMGQGIPDTQYF. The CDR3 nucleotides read TGTGCCAGCAGCATGGGACAGGGGATCCCAGATACGCAGTATTTT. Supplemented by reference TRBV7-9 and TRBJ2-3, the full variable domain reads DTGVSQNPRHKITKRGQNVTFRCDPISEHNRLYWYRQTLGQGPEFLTYFQNEAQLEKSRLLSDRFSAERPKGSFSTLEIQRTEQGDSAMYLCASSMGQGIPDTQYFGPGTRLTVL.

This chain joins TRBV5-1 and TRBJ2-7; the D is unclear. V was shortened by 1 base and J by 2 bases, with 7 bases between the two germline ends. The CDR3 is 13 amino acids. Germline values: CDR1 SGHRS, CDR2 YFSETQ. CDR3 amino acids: CASSLSPAYEQYV. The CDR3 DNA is TGCGCCAGCAGCTTGTCGCCCGCCTACGAGCAGTACGTC.

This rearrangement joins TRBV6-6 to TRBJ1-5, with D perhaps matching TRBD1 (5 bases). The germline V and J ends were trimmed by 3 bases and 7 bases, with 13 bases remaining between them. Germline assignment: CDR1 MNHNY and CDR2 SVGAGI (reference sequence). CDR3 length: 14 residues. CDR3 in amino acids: CASSYGEGRQPQHF. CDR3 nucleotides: TGTGCCAGCAGTTATGGTGAGGGGCGCCAGCCCCAGCATTTT.

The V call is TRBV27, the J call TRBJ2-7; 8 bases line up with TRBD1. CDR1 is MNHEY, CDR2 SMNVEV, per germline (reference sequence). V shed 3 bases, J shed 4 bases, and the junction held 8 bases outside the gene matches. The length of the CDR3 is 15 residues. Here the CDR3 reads CASSFAAGGVYEQYF. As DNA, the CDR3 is TGTGCCAGCAGTTTCGCGGCAGGGGGCGTTTACGAGCAGTACTTC.

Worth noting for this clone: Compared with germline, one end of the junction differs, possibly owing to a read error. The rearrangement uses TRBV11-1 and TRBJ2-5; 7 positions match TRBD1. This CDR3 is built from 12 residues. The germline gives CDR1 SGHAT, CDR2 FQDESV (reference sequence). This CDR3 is CASSPWTGQPNF. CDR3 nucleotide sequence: TGTGCCAGCAGCCCTTGGACGGGACAGCCAAACTTC.

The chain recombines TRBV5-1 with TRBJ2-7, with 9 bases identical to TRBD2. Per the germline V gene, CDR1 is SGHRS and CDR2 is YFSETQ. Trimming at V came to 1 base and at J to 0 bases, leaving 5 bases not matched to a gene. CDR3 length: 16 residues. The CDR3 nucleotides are TGCGCCAGCAGCTTGTCCGGACTAGCGAGCTCCTACGAGCAGTACTTC. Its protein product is CASSLSGLASSYEQYF.

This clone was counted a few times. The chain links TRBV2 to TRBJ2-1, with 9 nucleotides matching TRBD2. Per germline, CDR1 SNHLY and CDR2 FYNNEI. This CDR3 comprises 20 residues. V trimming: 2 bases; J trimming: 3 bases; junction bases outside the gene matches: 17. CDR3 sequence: CASSEKFERATSGLYNEQFF. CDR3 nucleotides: TGTGCCAGCAGTGAAAAATTTGAGAGGGCGACTAGCGGACTCTACAATGAGCAGTTCTTC.

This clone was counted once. The DNA for the CDR3 is TGCGCCAGCAGCTTGGCTCTCGGAGATAATGAAAAACTGTTTTTT. Protein: CASSLALGDNEKLFF. This chain links TRBV5-1 with TRBJ1-4; D remains ambiguous. V was shortened by 0 bases and J by 4 bases, with 10 bases between the two germline ends. This CDR3 contains 15 residues. From germline, CDR1 is SGHRS and CDR2 YFSETQ.

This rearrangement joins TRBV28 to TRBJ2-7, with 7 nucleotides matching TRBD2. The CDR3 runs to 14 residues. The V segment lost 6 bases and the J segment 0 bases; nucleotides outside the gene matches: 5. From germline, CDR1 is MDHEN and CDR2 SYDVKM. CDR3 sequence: CASRPGTISYEQYF. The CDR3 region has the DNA TGTGCCAGCAGACCCGGGACTATCTCCTACGAGCAGTACTTC.

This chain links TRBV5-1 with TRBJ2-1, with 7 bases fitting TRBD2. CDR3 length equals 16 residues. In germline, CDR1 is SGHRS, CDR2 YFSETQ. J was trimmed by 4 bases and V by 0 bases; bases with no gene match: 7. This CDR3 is CASSLDAGDLYNEQFF. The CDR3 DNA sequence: TGCGCCAGCAGCTTGGACGCGGGAGATCTATACAATGAGCAGTTCTTC.

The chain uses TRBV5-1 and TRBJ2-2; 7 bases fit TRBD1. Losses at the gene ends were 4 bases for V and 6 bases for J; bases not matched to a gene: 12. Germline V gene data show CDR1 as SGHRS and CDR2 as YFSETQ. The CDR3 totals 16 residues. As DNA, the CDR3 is TGCGCCAGCAGCCCTACAAGGACAGGTTACGCCGGGGAGCTGTTTTTT. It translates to CASSPTRTGYAGELFF. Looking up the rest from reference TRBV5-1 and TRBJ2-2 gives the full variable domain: KAGVTQTPRYLIKTRGQQVTLSCSPISGHRSVSWYQQTPGQGLQFLFEYFSETQRNKGNFPGRFSGRQFSNSRSEMNVSTLELGDSALYLCASSPTRTGYAGELFFGEGSRLTVL.

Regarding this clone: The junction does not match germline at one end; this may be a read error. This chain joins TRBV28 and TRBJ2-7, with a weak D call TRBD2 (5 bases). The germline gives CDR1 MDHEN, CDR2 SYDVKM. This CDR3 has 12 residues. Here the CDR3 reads CASSLTRYEPYF. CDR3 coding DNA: TGTGCCAGCAGCCTAACTAGGTATGAGCCGTACTTC.

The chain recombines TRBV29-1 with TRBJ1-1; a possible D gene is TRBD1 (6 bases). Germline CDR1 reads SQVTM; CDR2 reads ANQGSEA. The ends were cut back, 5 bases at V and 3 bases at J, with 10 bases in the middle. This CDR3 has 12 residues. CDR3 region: CSVIHRDTEAFF. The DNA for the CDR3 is TGCAGCGTTATCCACAGGGACACTGAAGCTTTCTTT.

Here the CDR3 DNA reads TGTGCCAGCAGCTTAGAATTGTGGGGGGCCGGGGAGCTGTTTTTT. Translating gives CASSLELWGAGELFF. This chain links TRBV7-6 with TRBJ2-2, with D perhaps TRBD2 (6 bases). Germline V gene lookup returns CDR1 SGHVS and CDR2 FNYEAQ. V was shortened by 1 base and J by 6 bases, with 12 bases between the two germline ends. This CDR3 comprises 15 residues.

For the CDR3, the DNA is TGTGCCAGCAGCTTTGGCACAGATACGCAGTATTTT. This translates into CASSFGTDTQYF. The chain uses TRBV11-3 and TRBJ2-3; D not certain. The length of the CDR3 is 12 residues. CDR1 and CDR2 from the germline V gene are SGHNT and YENEEA. Trimming stripped 3 bases from V and 1 base from J, with 2 bases between.

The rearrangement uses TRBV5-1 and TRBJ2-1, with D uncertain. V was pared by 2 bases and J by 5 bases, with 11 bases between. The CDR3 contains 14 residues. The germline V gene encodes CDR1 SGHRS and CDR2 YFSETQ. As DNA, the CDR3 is TGCGCCAGCAGCTTCTCGACACGAGACAATGAGCAGTTCTTC. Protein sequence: CASSFSTRDNEQFF.

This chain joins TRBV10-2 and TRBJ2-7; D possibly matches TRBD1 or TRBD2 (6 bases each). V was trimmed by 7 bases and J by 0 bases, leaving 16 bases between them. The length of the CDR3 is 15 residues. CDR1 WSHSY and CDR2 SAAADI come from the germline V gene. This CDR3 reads CASTFGGHLSYEQYF. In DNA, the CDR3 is TGCGCCAGCACATTCGGGGGACATCTCTCCTACGAGCAGTACTTC.

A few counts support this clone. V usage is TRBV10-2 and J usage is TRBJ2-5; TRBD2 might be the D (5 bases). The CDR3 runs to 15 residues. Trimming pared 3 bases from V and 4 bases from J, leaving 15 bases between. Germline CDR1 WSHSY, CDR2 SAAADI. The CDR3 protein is CASSDLAIRGETQYF. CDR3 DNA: TGCGCCAGCAGTGATTTAGCGATACGGGGAGAGACCCAGTACTTC.